This T cell receptor beta chain emerged from a study of T cell changes during pregnancy in multiple sclerosis. The germline CDR1 and CDR2 sequences are SQVTM and ANQGSEA. The ends were cut back, 1 base at V and 2 bases at J, with 5 bases in the middle. The CDR3 totals 12 residues. TCRdb's table, derived via immunoSEQ multiplex PCR, lists solely in-frame clones and lacks some. The table includes tens of thousands of clones, about 92% detected once. The sequence was collected from a female donor in good health, enrolled as a control in a pregnancy study. V is TRBV29-1 and J is TRBJ1-2; no firm D call. Sequencing used peripheral blood, obtained in the first trimester of pregnancy. Here the CDR3 DNA reads TGCAGCGTTGAAGGGGAGAACTATGGCTACACCTTC. Residues: CSVEGENYGYTF. The complete variable domain, with remaining parts taken from reference TRBV29-1 and TRBJ1-2, reads SAVISQKPSRDICQRGTSLTIQCQVDSQVTMMFWYRQQPGQSLTLIATANQGSEATYESGFVIDKFPISRPNLTFSTLTVSNMSPEDSSIYLCSVEGENYGYTFGSGTRLTVV.